Listed here is a single T cell receptor beta chain. Its antigen specificity is not known. No much larger clone exists at a distance of one base, and base qualities are not known. This sample is part of a study of cytomegalovirus exposure and HLA in healthy donors (dated by TCRdb to about 2017). Describing the broader study: An earlier analysis of some 600 of the donors reported around 280 Gb of sequence data and 95 million to 120 million unique TCR beta sequences obtained from roughly 170 million T cells. Roughly 300 gigabases of sequencing data and 91 million or so unique TCR sequences made up an early release that covered several hundred HLA-typed donors. Of the 300 to 450 genotyped donors, less than 85% were placed in the genetic ancestry cluster associated with self-reported Caucasian donors. The study aimed to test whether cataloging public T cell receptors could reveal signatures of past pathogen exposure. The T cell repertoires of some 670 subjects were profiled by immunosequencing and related to cytomegalovirus serostatus. Along with the roughly 700-subject first cohort, a separate validation cohort of approximately 110 different subjects was used. The study combined high-throughput TCR immunosequencing, statistical association of individual TCRs with disease status, and machine learning to predict cytomegalovirus infection status. In a later analysis, previously published TCR beta repertoires from several hundred donors were re-analyzed and high-resolution HLA genotyping was added so that TCR occurrence patterns could be studied. Rather than using new phenotypic data, the later analysis identified candidate immune exposures from TCR beta sequences and from how often those sequences occurred across donors. An earlier analysis of roughly 600 of the donors used high-throughput TCR beta sequencing to judge whether each TCR beta V gene segment behaved as functional or pseudogenic. Alongside the repertoire data, information on donor age, sex, ethnicity and CMV serostatus was compiled. Genome-wide SNP genotypes for about 60% of the roughly 700 donors were used in a later genetic analysis, which treated that subset as a discovery cohort. All discovery cohort repertoires had been generated using a single sequencing platform. HLA typing covered class I and class II loci at four-digit resolution. The number of typed donors differed by locus: roughly 629-630 for A, B, C, DRB1 and DQB1; roughly 510 for DQA1; around 580 for DPA1; and roughly 450 for DPB1. Because of strong linkage in the cohort, five DR-DQ haplotypes were treated as single units for association and clustering. Across approximately 400 genotyped donors of the cohort, an average of roughly 200,000 unique TCR beta nucleotide sequences per donor were sequenced, and approximately 17% of those sequences were non-productive. Summary of the overall study and its limitations: In the study, some 160 TCR beta chains were listed as associated with cytomegalovirus. A later analysis found that HLA-associated TCR beta chains were more clonally expanded and had lower generation probabilities than equally common non-associated chains. In vitro tests confirmed that three of the cytomegalovirus-associated TCR beta chains recognize cytomegalovirus antigens. In both the original and validation cohorts, the classifier was reported to diagnose cytomegalovirus status with high specificity and sensitivity. The cohort was sequenced for TCR beta chains only, and without alpha or paired-chain data the features that could be detected were limited. Most CMV-associated TCR beta chains appeared to be HLA-restricted in a later analysis, and the HLA associations seemed to be driven largely by CMV exposure. Strong co-occurrence of HLA alleles, especially DR and DQ, made assigning TCR associations to individual alleles difficult. In a later analysis, 15,000 to 20,000 TCR beta sequences were associated with specific HLA alleles at a false discovery rate of 0.05. In a later genetic analysis, a missense DCLRE1C variant was associated with V-gene and J-gene trimming of TCR beta chains, and the association was replicated in an independent cohort. A group of highly shared sequence variants was considered likely to be a technical artifact of the sequencing pipeline. Most TCR sequences were observed very rarely across donors, whereas some public TCRs were present in many individuals. CMV serostatus was the only immune exposure information available for the cohort. According to a later analysis, TCR association rates differed among HLA loci, with DRB1 alleles showing the most associated TCRs and HLA-C alleles showing the fewest. A further reported finding was that TCR beta sequences accurately predicted the HLA-A and HLA-B alleles for most subjects in the first cohort. Linkage disequilibrium might explain the correlated functional status among segregating V segments, but an unknown experimental factor could not be ruled out. Broadly in line with IMGT annotations, most TCR beta V segments showed up in productive rearrangements about 87% or about 30% of the time in an earlier analysis of several hundred of the donors. Because HLA typing was missing for some donors at each locus, association tests included only the typed subset. Some IMGT-functional V segments, including TRBV6-2 and TRBV6-3, could not be distinguished by the 87-base-pair reads and were therefore excluded. Presence/absence analyses assumed roughly uniform sequencing depth across donors, an assumption that may not hold. The authors suggested that the approach could potentially be generalized to other disease states and immunological phenotypes. According to a later genetic analysis, donors in an Asian-associated ancestry cluster had fewer N-insertions in productive TCRs than the approximately 650-donor mean. Several of the top co-occurrence clusters appeared to be linked to parvovirus B19, influenza, CMV and Epstein-Barr virus, according to a later analysis. Because counts were too low, 15 to 20 rarely observed V segments, including chromosome 9 orphons, were excluded from the earlier analysis of roughly 580 of the donors.

The cohort comprised around 700 healthy bone marrow donors. At the time of sampling, all cohort members were nominally healthy, though unrecorded immune exposures were likely present. The donor was CMV seropositive and belonged to the group of 250 to 300 seropositive cohort members. Every donor gave a peripheral blood sample, and the peripheral blood mononuclear cells from that sample were used for TCR beta sequencing. Genomic DNA extraction from the blood cell samples was performed with the Qiagen DNeasy Blood Extraction Kit. Per the germline V gene, SGHRS is the CDR1 and YFSETQ is the CDR2. Taken from cysteine to phenylalanine, the CDR3 has 13 residues. The CDR3 DNA has 39 bases and is translated from base 1. V loses 4 bases, J loses 0 bases, and the germline ends lie 8 bases apart. To prepare the library, the immunoSEQ multiplex PCR assay was applied. For the multiplex PCR, a mixture combining 60 forward primers for TCR Vbeta segments and 13 reverse primers for TCR Jbeta segments was used. A multiplex PCR assay on genomic DNA amplified the CDR3 region of rearranged TCR beta genes. The amplified TCR beta libraries were sequenced on the Illumina HiSeq System as 87-base-pair reads. On the study's bioinformatics: A later analysis tallied roughly 76 million unique TCR beta chains across the 700 or so repertoires, and 10 million to 11 million of those chains were shared by two or more donors. To remove PCR and sequencing errors, raw reads were error-corrected and collapsed into unique sequences using a nearest-neighbor algorithm that merged closely related sequences. V, D and J gene segments were assigned by aligning CDR3 sequences to IMGT reference sequences. For a sequence to be retained, a match of at least six nucleotides to both a V gene segment and a J gene segment was required. Rearrangements were classified as productive when the CDR3 lacked stop codons and remained in frame with V and J, and all other rearrangements were classified as non-productive. CDR3 was defined according to IMGT convention as the region running from the second conserved V-encoded cysteine to the conserved J-encoded phenylalanine. In an earlier analysis of more than 550 of the donors, sequences lacking an unambiguous match to a single V gene segment were excluded. In an earlier analysis of 587 of the donors, a V segment was called functional when productive rearrangements were above 56.7%, and segregating when the standard deviation between donors exceeded 5%. A statistical classification framework was developed to diagnose cytomegalovirus status using the catalog of TCR beta chain sequences. In a later analysis, TCR nucleotide sequences were compared against IMGT/GENE-DB human TR gene sequences so that V and J genes could be assigned. Using the TCRdist pipeline, a later analysis assigned CDR3 sequences along with most-parsimonious VDJ recombination scenarios. In a later analysis, every TCR beta chain was defined by the combination of its CDR3 amino acid sequence and its V-gene family, and reads without a unique V-gene family were dropped. As a way to deal with suspected cross-contamination and a sequencing artifact, a later analysis dropped roughly 600 nucleotide sequences that were highly shared and had low generation probability. In a later analysis, a clonal expansion index was calculated for each public chain from normalized within-repertoire ranks of inferred template counts. In a later analysis, generation probabilities were computed with a VDJ recombination model fitted to out-of-frame rearrangements, and the resulting probabilities were checked against IGoR. In a later analysis, hypergeometric tests were used to score TCR-TCR, TCR-HLA and TCR-CMV co-occurrence, with a repertoire-size bias correction applied to TCR pairs. In a later analysis, false discovery rates were estimated by permuting HLA or CMV assignments 20 times. In a later analysis, co-occurring TCRs were grouped using DBSCAN, and TCRdist sequence similarity was added for clustering within HLA-allele-positive subsets. Repertoires with fewer than 30,000 or more than 120,000 public chains, plus five repertoires with anomalous nucleotide sharing, were excluded from co-occurrence clustering. TCRdb mirrors the immuneACCESS table, restricted to in-frame sequences. Some clones are absent from its copies; in checked studies, under half trace to an unresolved V gene, and the reason for the others is unknown. V, J and clone size derive from that table, while D and trimming were established from the DNA sequence. For this sample the table gives tens of thousands of clones, of which about nine tenths were detected only once. The ten top clones hold approximately 10% of the sample.

This clonotype originated in a woman in her thirties or forties in good health and CMV-seropositive. Sequencing input: PBMCs. Here the chain combines TRBV5-1 and TRBJ2-7, with no confident D gene call. The CDR3 sequence is CASSPAVSYEQYF. The DNA sequence is TGCGCCAGCAGCCCGGCGGTCTCCTACGAGCAGTACTTC.